This TCR beta chain was recovered during a study of cytomegalovirus exposure and HLA in healthy donors listed by TCRdb under 2017. Broadly, across the study: In an earlier analysis of fewer than 750 of the donors, 276 Gb of sequence data and 117 million unique TCR beta sequences from about 179 million T cells were reported. An early release covering just under 650 HLA-typed donors comprised about 310 gigabases of sequencing data and roughly 85 million unique TCR sequences. Among the roughly 370 genotyped donors, approximately 77% belonged to the genetic ancestry cluster associated with self-reported Caucasian donors. The aim of the study was to test whether cataloging public T cell receptors could identify signatures of past pathogen exposure. The study profiled the T cell repertoires of around 700 subjects by immunosequencing and related them to cytomegalovirus serostatus. Along with the roughly 710-subject first cohort, a separate validation cohort of approximately 110 different subjects was used. High-throughput TCR immunosequencing, statistical association of individual TCRs with disease status, and machine learning were combined to predict cytomegalovirus infection status. In a later analysis, previously published TCR beta repertoires from more than 500 donors were re-analyzed and high-resolution HLA genotyping was added so that TCR occurrence patterns could be studied. The later analysis used no new phenotypic data to find candidate immune exposures, relying instead on TCR beta sequences and their occurrence across donors. An earlier analysis of 500 to 750 of the donors applied high-throughput TCR beta sequencing to assess whether each TCR beta V gene segment acted as functional or pseudogenic. Donor age, sex, ethnicity and CMV serostatus were collected together with the repertoire data. A later genetic analysis took genome-wide SNP genotypes for 398 of the 666 donors and used that subset as a discovery cohort. All discovery cohort repertoires had been generated on a single sequencing platform. Both class I and class II loci were covered by HLA typing, at four-digit resolution. The number of donors typed differed by locus, with 629-630 for A, B, C, DRB1 and DQB1, roughly 550 for DQA1, nearly 610 for DPA1, and over 400 for DPB1. Because of strong linkage in the cohort, five DR-DQ haplotypes were treated as single units for association and clustering. Among roughly 400 genotyped donors of the cohort, an average of approximately 240,000 unique TCR beta nucleotide sequences was sequenced per donor, of which roughly 17% were non-productive.

Libraries were made using the immunoSEQ multiplex PCR assay. For the multiplex PCR, a mixture combining 60 forward primers for TCR Vbeta segments and 13 reverse primers for TCR Jbeta segments was used. Amplification of the CDR3 region of rearranged TCR beta genes was performed with a multiplex PCR assay on genomic DNA. Amplified TCR beta libraries were sequenced as 87-base-pair reads on the Illumina HiSeq System. The source study handled its data this way. Across the 700 or so repertoires, a later analysis counted roughly 77 million unique TCR beta chains, some 11 million of which were shared by at least two donors. A nearest-neighbor algorithm error-corrected the raw reads and collapsed the reads into unique sequences, merging closely related sequences to remove PCR and sequencing errors. To assign V, D and J gene segments, CDR3 sequences were aligned to IMGT reference sequences. Each retained sequence needed at least a six-nucleotide match to both a V gene segment and a J gene segment. Rearrangements were called productive when the CDR3 lacked stop codons and stayed in frame with V and J; all others were non-productive. Following IMGT convention, CDR3 was defined as the stretch from the second conserved V-encoded cysteine up to the conserved J-encoded phenylalanine. In an earlier analysis of approximately 590 of the donors, sequences lacking an unambiguous match to a single V gene segment were excluded. An earlier analysis of over 450 of the donors classified V segments as functional when productive rearrangements were above 56.7% and as segregating when the standard deviation between donors was above 5%. To diagnose cytomegalovirus status from the catalog of TCR beta chain sequences, a statistical classification framework was built. A later analysis assigned V and J genes by comparing TCR nucleotide sequences with IMGT/GENE-DB human TR gene sequences. The TCRdist pipeline was used in a later analysis to assign CDR3 sequences and most-parsimonious VDJ recombination scenarios. In a later analysis, every TCR beta chain was defined by the combination of its CDR3 amino acid sequence and its V-gene family, and reads without a unique V-gene family were dropped. As a way to deal with suspected cross-contamination and a sequencing artifact, a later analysis dropped nearly 600 nucleotide sequences that were highly shared and had low generation probability. A later analysis calculated a clonal expansion index for each public chain from normalized within-repertoire ranks of inferred template counts. In a later analysis, generation probabilities were computed using a VDJ recombination model fitted to out-of-frame rearrangements, and the results were checked against IGoR. Hypergeometric tests were used in a later analysis to score TCR-TCR, TCR-HLA and TCR-CMV co-occurrence, with a repertoire-size bias correction applied to the TCR pairs. To estimate false discovery rates, a later analysis permuted the HLA or CMV assignments 20 times. A later analysis grouped co-occurring TCRs with DBSCAN, adding TCRdist sequence similarity when clustering within HLA-allele-positive subsets. Repertoires with fewer than 30,000 or more than 120,000 public chains were left out of co-occurrence clustering, as were a handful of repertoires with anomalous nucleotide sharing. Sourced from immuneACCESS, this table was stored by TCRdb with only in-frame sequences that have V and J called. A share of the clones is absent; for the studies checked, an unresolved V gene accounts for under half, and the remainder has no known explanation. That table furnishes V, J and clone size, whereas the DNA furnished D and trimming. The sample has around 120,000 clones on record, about three quarters of them singletons. The ten largest clones capture less than 3% of the sample.

Beyond this particular receptor, the publication reports: According to a later analysis, TCR association rates differed among HLA loci, with DRB1 alleles showing the most associated TCRs and HLA-C alleles showing the fewest. The sequencing pipeline was judged likely to have produced a cluster of highly shared sequence variants as a technical artifact. Correlated functional status among segregating V segments might be attributable to linkage disequilibrium, but an unknown experimental factor could not be ruled out. A further reported finding was that TCR beta sequences accurately predicted the HLA-A and HLA-B alleles for most subjects in the first cohort. An earlier analysis of around 600 of the donors showed that most TCR beta V segments appeared in productive rearrangements either about 87% or about 30% of the time, which broadly matched IMGT annotations. While some public TCRs were present in many individuals, most TCR sequences turned up only very rarely across donors. A later analysis found that most CMV-associated TCR beta chains appeared HLA-restricted, with HLA associations seemingly driven largely by CMV exposure. For the cohort, immune exposure information was limited to CMV serostatus. Because some donors lacked HLA typing at each locus, the association tests relied only on the typed subset. An association between a missense DCLRE1C variant and V-gene and J-gene trimming of TCR beta chains was found in a later genetic analysis and replicated in an independent cohort. Because counts were too low, some 17 rarely observed V segments, including chromosome 9 orphons, were excluded from the earlier analysis of 587 of the donors. Several of the top co-occurrence clusters appeared to be linked to parvovirus B19, influenza, CMV and Epstein-Barr virus, according to a later analysis. Some IMGT-functional V segments, including TRBV6-2 and TRBV6-3, could not be distinguished by the 87-base-pair reads and were therefore excluded. In the study, approximately 150 TCR beta chains were listed as associated with cytomegalovirus. This cohort had only TCR beta chains sequenced, and the lack of alpha or paired-chain data limited which features could be detected. According to the authors, the approach could potentially be generalized to other disease states and immunological phenotypes. Compared with the approximately 710-donor mean, donors in an Asian-associated ancestry cluster had fewer N-insertions in productive TCRs, according to a later genetic analysis. Presence/absence analyses assumed roughly uniform sequencing depth across donors, an assumption that may not hold. The classifier was reported to diagnose cytomegalovirus status with high specificity and sensitivity in both the original cohort and the validation cohort. In vitro tests confirmed that a few of the cytomegalovirus-associated TCR beta chains recognize cytomegalovirus antigens. A later analysis found that HLA-associated TCR beta chains were more clonally expanded and had lower generation probabilities than equally common non-associated chains. When HLA alleles, especially DR and DQ, strongly co-occurred, attributing TCR associations to individual alleles was difficult. Specific HLA alleles were associated with 18,000 or so TCR beta sequences at a false discovery rate of 0.05 in a later analysis.

From a lookup of the germline V gene, CDR1 and CDR2 are SGHRS and YFSETQ. The germline V and J ends show losses of 0 bases and 4 bases respectively, and no gene match explains 7 bases of the junction. Taken from cysteine to phenylalanine, the CDR3 has 16 residues. The CDR3 DNA has 48 bases and is translated from base 1. Comment on this clone: The specificity of this receptor is unknown. No base qualities exist here, and no much larger clone lies one base off it.

The cohort consisted of 650 to 700 healthy bone marrow donors. At the time of sampling, every cohort member was nominally healthy, though immune exposures that went unrecorded were likely present. The donor tested CMV seropositive, placing the donor among the 289 seropositive members of the cohort. A peripheral blood sample was collected from each donor, and TCR beta sequencing was performed on peripheral blood mononuclear cells. The Qiagen DNeasy Blood Extraction Kit was used to extract genomic DNA from the blood cell samples. The sequence was obtained from a woman between 40 and 50 years old in good health and CMV-seropositive. Sample: PBMCs. This receptor chain uses TRBV5-1 and TRBJ1-1, with 9 bases matching TRBD1. The nucleotide sequence is given as TGCGCCAGCAGCTTGGGACAGGGGGGACTAGGCACTGAAGCTTTCTTT. Translated, this gives CASSLGQGGLGTEAFF.